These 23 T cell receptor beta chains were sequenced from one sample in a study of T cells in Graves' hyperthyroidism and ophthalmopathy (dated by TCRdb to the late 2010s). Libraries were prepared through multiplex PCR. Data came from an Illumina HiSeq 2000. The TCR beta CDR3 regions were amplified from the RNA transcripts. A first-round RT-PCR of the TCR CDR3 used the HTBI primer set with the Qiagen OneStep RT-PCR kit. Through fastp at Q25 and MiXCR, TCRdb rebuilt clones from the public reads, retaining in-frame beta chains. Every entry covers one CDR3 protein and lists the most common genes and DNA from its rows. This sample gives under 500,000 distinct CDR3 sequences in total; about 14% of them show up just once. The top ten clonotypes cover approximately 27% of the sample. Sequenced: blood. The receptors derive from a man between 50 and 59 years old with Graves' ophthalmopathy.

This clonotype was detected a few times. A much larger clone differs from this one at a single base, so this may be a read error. The CDR3 DNA reads as TGTGCCAGCAGTGCTTTTAGCGGAAAAGAGACCCAGTACTTC. It codes for CASSAFSGKETQYF. This chain joins TRBV6-1 and TRBJ2-5; D might be TRBD2 (6 bases). Trimming cost V 4 bases and J 3 bases, with 12 bases left between them. Germline values: CDR1 MNHNS, CDR2 SASEGT. The CDR3 runs to 14 residues.

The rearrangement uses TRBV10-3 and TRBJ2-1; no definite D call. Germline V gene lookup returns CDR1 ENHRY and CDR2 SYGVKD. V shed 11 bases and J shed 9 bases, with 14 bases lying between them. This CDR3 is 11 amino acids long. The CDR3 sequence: CAPTAACEQFF. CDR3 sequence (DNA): TGTGCCCCAACGGCGGCCTGTGAGCAGTTCTTC.

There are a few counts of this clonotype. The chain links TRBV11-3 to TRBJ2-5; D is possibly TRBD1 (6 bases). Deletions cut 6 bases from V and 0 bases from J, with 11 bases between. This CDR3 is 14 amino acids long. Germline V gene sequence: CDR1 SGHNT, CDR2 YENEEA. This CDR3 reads CASRDRADQETQYF. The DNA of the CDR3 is TGTGCCAGCAGGGACAGAGCCGACCAAGAGACCCAGTACTTC.

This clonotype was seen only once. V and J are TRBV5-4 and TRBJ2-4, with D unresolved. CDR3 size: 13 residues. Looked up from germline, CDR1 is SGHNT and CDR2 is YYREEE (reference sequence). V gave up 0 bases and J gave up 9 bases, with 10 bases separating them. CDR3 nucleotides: TGTGCCAGCAGCTTGGCACTAAACAGCATTCAGTACTTC. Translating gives CASSLALNSIQYF.

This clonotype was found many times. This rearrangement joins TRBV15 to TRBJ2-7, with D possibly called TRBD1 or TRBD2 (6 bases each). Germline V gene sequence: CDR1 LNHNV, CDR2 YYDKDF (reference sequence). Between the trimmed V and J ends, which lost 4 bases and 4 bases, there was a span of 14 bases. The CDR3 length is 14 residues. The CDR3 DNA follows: TGTGCCACCAGCACGCTCGGGGGCAGTTACGAGCAGTACTTC. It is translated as CATSTLGGSYEQYF.

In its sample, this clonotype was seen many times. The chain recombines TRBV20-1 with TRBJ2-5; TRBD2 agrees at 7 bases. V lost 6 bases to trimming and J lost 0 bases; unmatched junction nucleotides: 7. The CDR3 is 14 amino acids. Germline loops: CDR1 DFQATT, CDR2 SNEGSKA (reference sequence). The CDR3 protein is CSAILARYQETQYF. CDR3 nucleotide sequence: TGCAGTGCCATACTAGCGCGATACCAAGAGACCCAGTACTTC.

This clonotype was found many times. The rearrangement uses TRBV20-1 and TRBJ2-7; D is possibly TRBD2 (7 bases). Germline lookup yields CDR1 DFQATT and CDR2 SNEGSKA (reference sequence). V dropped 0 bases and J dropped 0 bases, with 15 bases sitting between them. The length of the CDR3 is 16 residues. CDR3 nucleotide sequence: TGCAGTGCTAGAGATCCCCGGGGGGCCAACTCCTACGAGCAGTACTTC. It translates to CSARDPRGANSYEQYF.

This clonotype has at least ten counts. This chain's CDR3 is CASSDWVQGGTEAFF. In nucleotides, the CDR3 is TGTGCCAGCAGTGACTGGGTACAGGGTGGAACTGAAGCTTTCTTT. The chain couples TRBV6-1 to TRBJ1-1; a weak D match, TRBD1 (6 bases). The CDR3 covers 15 residues. V dropped 3 bases and J dropped 5 bases, with 16 bases sitting between them. CDR1 MNHNS and CDR2 SASEGT come from the germline V gene.

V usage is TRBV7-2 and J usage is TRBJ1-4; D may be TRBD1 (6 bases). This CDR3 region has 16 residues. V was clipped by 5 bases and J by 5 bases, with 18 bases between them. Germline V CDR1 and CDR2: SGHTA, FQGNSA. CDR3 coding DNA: TGTGCCAGCAGCGCTAACAGGGTGAGGACGAATGAAAAACTGTTTTTT. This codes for CASSANRVRTNEKLFF.

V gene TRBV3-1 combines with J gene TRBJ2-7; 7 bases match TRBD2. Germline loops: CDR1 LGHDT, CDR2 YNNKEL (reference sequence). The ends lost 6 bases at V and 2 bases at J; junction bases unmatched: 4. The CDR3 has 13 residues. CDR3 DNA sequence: TGTGCCAGCAGGCTCAGCGGGACCTACGAGCAGTACTTC. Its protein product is CASRLSGTYEQYF.

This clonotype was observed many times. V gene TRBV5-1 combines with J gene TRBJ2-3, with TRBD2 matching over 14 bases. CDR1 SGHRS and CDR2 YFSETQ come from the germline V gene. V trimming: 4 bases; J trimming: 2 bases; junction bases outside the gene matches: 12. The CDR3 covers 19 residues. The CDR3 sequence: CASSRKTGTSGSVTDTQYF. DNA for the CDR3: TGCGCCAGCAGCCGAAAGACCGGGACTAGCGGGAGTGTCACAGATACGCAGTATTTT.

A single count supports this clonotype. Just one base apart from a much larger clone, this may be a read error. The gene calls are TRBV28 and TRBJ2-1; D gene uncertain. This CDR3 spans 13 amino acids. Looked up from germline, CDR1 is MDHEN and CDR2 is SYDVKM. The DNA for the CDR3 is TGTGCCAGCAGTTCCGTCCTCTACGATGAGCAGTTCTTC. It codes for CASSSVLYDEQFF.

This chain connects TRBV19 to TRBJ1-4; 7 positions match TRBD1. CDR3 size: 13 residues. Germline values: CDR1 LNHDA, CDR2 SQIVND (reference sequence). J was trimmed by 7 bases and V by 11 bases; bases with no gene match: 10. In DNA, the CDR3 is TGTGCCTGCTCACAGGGGTGGACTGAAAAACTGTTTTTT. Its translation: CACSQGWTEKLFF.

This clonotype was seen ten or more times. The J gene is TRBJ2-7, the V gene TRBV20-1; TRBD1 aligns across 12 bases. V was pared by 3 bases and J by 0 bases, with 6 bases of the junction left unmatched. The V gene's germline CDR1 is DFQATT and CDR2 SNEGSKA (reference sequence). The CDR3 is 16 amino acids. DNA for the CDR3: TGCAGTGCTAGCGGGACAGGGGGCCCCAGCTCCTACGAGCAGTACTTC. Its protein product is CSASGTGGPSSYEQYF.

Here the CDR3 DNA reads TGTGCCAGCAGTTTTGGTGAGGGGGAGACCCAGTACTTC. Protein sequence: CASSFGEGETQYF. The chain employs TRBV12-3 or TRBV12-4 and TRBJ2-5, with D perhaps given as TRBD1 or TRBD2 (5 bases each). The CDR3 sequence is 13 residues long. V was shortened by 3 bases and J by 5 bases, with 10 bases between the two germline ends.

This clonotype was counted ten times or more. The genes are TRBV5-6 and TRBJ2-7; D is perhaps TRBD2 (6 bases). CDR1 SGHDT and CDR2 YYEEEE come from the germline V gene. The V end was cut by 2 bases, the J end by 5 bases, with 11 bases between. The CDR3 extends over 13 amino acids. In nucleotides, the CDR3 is TGTGCCAGCAGCTTAACGGGGACTGACGAGCAGTACTTC. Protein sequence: CASSLTGTDEQYF.

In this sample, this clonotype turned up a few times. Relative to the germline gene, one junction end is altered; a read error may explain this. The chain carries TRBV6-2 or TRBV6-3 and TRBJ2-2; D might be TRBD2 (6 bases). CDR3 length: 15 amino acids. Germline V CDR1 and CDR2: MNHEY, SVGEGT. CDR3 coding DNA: TGTGCCGGCAGTTACTCGACTAGGAGGAGCGGGGAGCTGTTTTTT. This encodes CAGSYSTRRSGELFF.

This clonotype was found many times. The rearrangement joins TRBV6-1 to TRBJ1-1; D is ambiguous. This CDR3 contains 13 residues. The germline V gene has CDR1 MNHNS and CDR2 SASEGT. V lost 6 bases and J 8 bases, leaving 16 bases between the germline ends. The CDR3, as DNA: TGTGCCAGCAGCTCCATCGACATTGCCGAAGCTTTCTTT. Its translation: CASSSIDIAEAFF.

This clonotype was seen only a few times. CDR3 sequence: CASYSGNTIYF. CDR3 nucleotides: TGTGCCAGCTATTCTGGAAACACCATATATTTT. The V call is TRBV27, the J call TRBJ1-3; no clear D gene. Trimming stripped 8 bases from V and 1 base from J, with 3 bases between. The germline CDR1 and CDR2 sequences are MNHEY and SMNVEV (reference sequence). The length of the CDR3 is 11 residues.

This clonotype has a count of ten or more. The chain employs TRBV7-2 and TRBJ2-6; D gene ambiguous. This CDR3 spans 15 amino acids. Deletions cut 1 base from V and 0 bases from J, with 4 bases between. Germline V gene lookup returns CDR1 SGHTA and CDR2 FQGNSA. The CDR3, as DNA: TGTGCCAGCAGCTTAGTCAGCTCTGGGGCCAACGTCCTGACTTTC. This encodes CASSLVSSGANVLTF.

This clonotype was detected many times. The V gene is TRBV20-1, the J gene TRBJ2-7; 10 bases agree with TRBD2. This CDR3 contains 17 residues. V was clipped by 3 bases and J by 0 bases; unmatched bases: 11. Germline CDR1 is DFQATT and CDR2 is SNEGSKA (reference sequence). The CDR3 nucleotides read TGCAGTGCTAGGAGACTAGCGGGCAAACCCGTCTCCTACGAGCAGTACTTC. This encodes CSARRLAGKPVSYEQYF.

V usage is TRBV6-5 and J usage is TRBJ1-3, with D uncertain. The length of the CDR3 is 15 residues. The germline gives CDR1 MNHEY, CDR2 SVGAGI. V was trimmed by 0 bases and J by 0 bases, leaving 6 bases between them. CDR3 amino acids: CASSYSGFSGNTIYF. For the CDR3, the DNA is TGTGCCAGCAGTTACTCCGGATTCTCTGGAAACACCATATATTTT.

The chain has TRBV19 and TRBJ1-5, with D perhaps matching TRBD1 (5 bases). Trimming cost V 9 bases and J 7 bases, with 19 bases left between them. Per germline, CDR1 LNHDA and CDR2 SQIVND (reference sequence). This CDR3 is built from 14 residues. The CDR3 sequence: CASRSGGVKQPQHF. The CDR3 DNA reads TGTGCCAGCCGATCGGGGGGGGTCAAACAGCCCCAGCATTTT.